A single sample is the source of the 20 T cell receptor beta chains below, sequenced in a study of blood T cell repertoires in COVID-19. Data came from immunoSEQ multiplex PCR; TCRdb stores just in-frame clones and leaves some out. The repertoire has under 350,000 clones, around 89% of them found once; the top ten carry approximately 4.6%. The sequenced material came from peripheral blood. The receptors come from a middle-aged man with acute or convalescent COVID-19.

The V call is TRBV15, the J call TRBJ2-1; 9 nucleotides match TRBD2. Germline V gene lookup returns CDR1 LNHNV and CDR2 YYDKDF (reference sequence). J was trimmed by 7 bases and V by 5 bases; bases with no gene match: 12. This CDR3 contains 16 residues. CDR3 protein: CATSLRGGGARNEQFF. CDR3 bases: TGTGCCACCAGCTTGAGAGGCGGGGGGGCGCGTAATGAGCAGTTCTTC.

This clone was counted a few times. The V call is TRBV27, the J call TRBJ1-2; D ambiguous. Looked up from germline, CDR1 is MNHEY and CDR2 is SMNVEV (reference sequence). The CDR3 has 14 residues. Trimming took off 5 bases at V and 4 bases at J, with 14 bases between the two ends. The CDR3 DNA reads TGTGCCAGCAGTCCGCAAGGGAGAGGCTATGGCTACACCTTC. Translated: CASSPQGRGYGYTF.

The chain combines TRBV9 with TRBJ1-6; maybe TRBD1 (6 bases). The germline CDR1 and CDR2 sequences are SGDLS and YYNGEE. Trimming removed 0 bases at V and 8 bases at J, with 15 bases between. The CDR3 has 16 residues. This CDR3 is CASSVGSGGGDSPLHF. The CDR3 DNA reads as TGTGCCAGCAGCGTAGGATCTGGGGGCGGTGATTCACCCCTCCACTTT.

In DNA form, the CDR3 reads TGTGCCAGCAGTCACCAGGGGGGACTCCCCTCTGGAAACACCATATATTTT. Translated: CASSHQGGLPSGNTIYF. The rearrangement uses TRBV6-6 and TRBJ1-3; TRBD1 aligns across 7 bases. With 5 bases clipped from V and 0 bases from J, the junction kept 10 bases outside the gene matches. The CDR3 sequence is 17 residues long. Looked up from germline, CDR1 is MNHNY and CDR2 is SVGAGI (reference sequence).

The V and J genes are TRBV7-2 and TRBJ1-2; possible D gene TRBD1, 5 bases. The ends were cut back, 5 bases at V and 1 base at J, with 14 bases in the middle. Germline V gene data show CDR1 as SGHTA and CDR2 as FQGNSA. The CDR3 consists of 15 residues. The CDR3 reads CASSRTGLINYGYTF. The CDR3 DNA follows: TGTGCCAGCAGCCGGACGGGACTGATTAACTATGGCTACACCTTC.

This clone was seen once. The V and J genes are TRBV28 and TRBJ1-5; the match to TRBD1 covers 7 bases. After removal of 8 bases from V and 5 bases from J, the junction contained 6 bases not matched to a gene. In germline, CDR1 is MDHEN, CDR2 SYDVKM. This CDR3 region has 13 residues. CDR3 sequence reads: CASLYGTDQPQHF. In DNA form, the CDR3 reads TGTGCCAGCCTCTATGGGACAGATCAGCCCCAGCATTTT.

The chain uses TRBV4-2 and TRBJ1-2, with D tentatively TRBD1 (5 bases). The CDR3 sequence is 14 residues long. The germline V and J ends were trimmed by 1 base and 7 bases, with 13 bases remaining between them. Germline V gene lookup returns CDR1 LGHNA and CDR2 YNFKEQ. In DNA, the CDR3 is TGTGCCAGCAGCCAAGTGGTAGGGGTGGGTGGCTACACCTTC. This codes for CASSQVVGVGGYTF.

This chain links TRBV10-3 with TRBJ1-1; 10 nucleotides agree with TRBD1. CDR1 ENHRY and CDR2 SYGVKD come from the germline V gene. V trimming: 3 bases; J trimming: 9 bases; junction bases outside the gene matches: 7. The CDR3 loop spans 14 amino acids. CDR3 in DNA: TGTGCCATCAGTGACCCCGGGACAGGGGCTAAAGCTTTCTTT. Residues: CAISDPGTGAKAFF.

V is TRBV6-5 and J is TRBJ1-2; 9 bases line up with TRBD1. Germline-derived CDR1 and CDR2 are MNHEY and SVGAGI. The CDR3 is 14 amino acids. V dropped 6 bases and J dropped 5; count of bases not matched to a gene: 7. CDR3 nucleotides: TGTGCCAGCAGGTCAGGACAGGGGTTATATGGCTACACCTTC. As protein: CASRSGQGLYGYTF.

The CDR3 DNA reads as TGTGCCAGTAGTATAGGCCAGGGGGCCCTAATCTCTGGGGCCAACGTCCTGACTTTC. Residues: CASSIGQGALISGANVLTF. The rearrangement links TRBV19 to TRBJ2-6; 8 bases match TRBD1. The CDR3 consists of 19 residues. Trimming removed 1 base from V and 0 bases from J; junction bases left unmatched: 8. Germline lookup yields CDR1 LNHDA and CDR2 SQIVND (reference sequence).

The V gene is TRBV5-1, the J gene TRBJ2-4, with 9 bases matching TRBD1. Germline loops: CDR1 SGHRS, CDR2 YFSETQ. The CDR3 length is 14 residues. Trimming took 4 bases from V and 6 from J; bases not matched to a gene: 5. The CDR3 coding sequence is TGCGCCAGCAGCCCCTCGACAGGGGGAAACATTCAGTACTTC. Translated: CASSPSTGGNIQYF. The entire variable domain, with the rest obtained from reference TRBV5-1 and TRBJ2-4, is as follows: KAGVTQTPRYLIKTRGQQVTLSCSPISGHRSVSWYQQTPGQGLQFLFEYFSETQRNKGNFPGRFSGRQFSNSRSEMNVSTLELGDSALYLCASSPSTGGNIQYFGAGTRLSVL.

The CDR3 DNA follows: TGTGCCAGCAGCCAAAGGGGTCAGCCCCAGCATTTT. Amino acids: CASSQRGQPQHF. This chain links TRBV3-1 (or the pseudogene TRBV3-2) with TRBJ1-5; perhaps TRBD1 as D (5 bases). Between the trimmed V and J ends, which lost 2 bases and 6 bases, there was a span of 5 bases. CDR3 length equals 12 residues. The germline CDR1 and CDR2 sequences are LGHDT and YNNKEL (reference sequence).

The chain couples TRBV2 to TRBJ1-2; 9 bases are a match to TRBD1. The V gene end was trimmed by 5 bases and the J gene end by 7 bases; junction bases not matched to a gene: 8. This CDR3 has 14 residues. The V gene's germline CDR1 is SNHLY and CDR2 FYNNEI. As DNA, the CDR3 is TGTGCCAGCAGTCCCCTCCGGGACAGGGCTGGCTACACCTTC. Translating it yields CASSPLRDRAGYTF.

This sequence joins TRBV14 and TRBJ1-1; D call uncertain. This CDR3 contains 16 residues. Trimming removed 4 bases from V and 0 bases from J, with 15 bases in between. CDR1 SGHDN and CDR2 FVKESK come from the germline V gene. CDR3 protein: CASSRGEGAMNTEAFF. CDR3 coding DNA: TGTGCCAGCAGCCGCGGGGAGGGCGCGATGAACACTGAAGCTTTCTTT.

The gene calls are TRBV2 and TRBJ1-4, with 9 bases identical to TRBD1. V shed 6 bases and J 5 bases; nucleotides not matched to a gene: 7. Germline CDR1 reads SNHLY; CDR2 reads FYNNEI. The CDR3 consists of 15 residues. CDR3 protein: CASRGTGGANEKLFF. The CDR3 DNA reads as TGTGCCAGCAGAGGTACAGGGGGCGCAAATGAAAAACTGTTTTTT.

This clone has just one count. The chain uses TRBV5-4 and TRBJ1-4; maybe TRBD1 (5 bases). Germline V gene lookup returns CDR1 SGHNT and CDR2 YYREEE (reference sequence). Trimming left V 4 bases short and J 0 bases short, with 13 bases between. The CDR3 is 16 residues long. The CDR3 spells CASSTGQATTNEKLFF. CDR3 nucleotide sequence: TGTGCCAGCAGCACAGGCCAGGCCACAACTAATGAAAAACTGTTTTTT.

V gene TRBV6-5 combines with J gene TRBJ1-2, with 7 bases matching TRBD1. Germline V gives CDR1 MNHEY, CDR2 SVGAGI. The CDR3 has 12 amino acids. J lost 4 bases, V lost 8 bases, and 4 bases had no gene match. The CDR3 bases are TGTGCCAGCGACAGGGCCCTCTATGGCTACACCTTC. Translated, it gives CASDRALYGYTF.

The chain joins TRBV5-4 to TRBJ2-4; D unclear. CDR1 SGHNT and CDR2 YYREEE come from the germline V gene (reference sequence). V was cut by 0 bases and J by 7 bases, with 8 bases left in between. The CDR3 contains 13 residues. The DNA for the CDR3 is TGTGCCAGCAGCTTGGTTAGCTCGAACATTCAGTACTTC. It encodes CASSLVSSNIQYF.

The chain couples TRBV3-1 (or the pseudogene TRBV3-2) to TRBJ2-7; the D gene is possibly TRBD2 (6 bases). The CDR3 is made up of 13 amino acids. Germline V lookup: CDR1 LGHDT, CDR2 YNNKEL (reference sequence). V lost 3 bases to trimming and J lost 3 bases, with 9 bases between them. The CDR3 is CASSHSGGYEQYF. The CDR3 coding sequence is TGTGCCAGCAGCCACTCCGGGGGCTACGAGCAGTACTTC.

V is TRBV12-5 and J is TRBJ1-3; 8 nucleotides line up with TRBD1. V was clipped by 6 bases and J by 4 bases; unmatched bases: 5. The length of the CDR3 is 14 residues. CDR1 is LGHNT, CDR2 FRNRAP, per germline. CDR3 residues: CASGQGAGGNTIYF. CDR3 bases: TGTGCTAGTGGCCAGGGGGCAGGGGGAAACACCATATATTTT.